The rows below give T cell receptor beta chains drawn from one sample of a study of blood T cells in healthy people across ages. Using its own MiXCR run on the 5' RACE reads, TCRdb lists one record per CDR3 protein. The sample holds 550,000 to 750,000 distinct CDR3 sequences, around a fifth seen once. Sequencing was performed on blood. All receptors derive from a man aged 65-85 years in good health. CDR3s leave out the opening cysteine and the closing phenylalanine or tryptophan.

V	J	CDR3
TRBV4-3	TRBJ2-7	ASSQELVSSYEQY
TRBV20-1	TRBJ1-4	SARDPRATNEKLF
TRBV5-1	TRBJ1-5	ASSLGGENQPQH
TRBV6-6	TRBJ2-3	ASSYRGSPPDTQY
TRBV20-1	TRBJ1-3	SATGTESSGNTIY
TRBV28	TRBJ2-3	ASSSQAGGPDTQY
TRBV29-1	TRBJ1-2	SYWGGKSYGYT
TRBV7-3	TRBJ2-3	ASSLVSTDTQY
TRBV29-1	TRBJ2-7	SVAGTLSYEQY
TRBV3-1	TRBJ2-5	ASSQEAIQETQY
TRBV9	TRBJ2-5	ASSVHRDSRETQY
TRBV5-1	TRBJ2-1	ASSFGQVNSEGNEQF
TRBV19	TRBJ2-5	ASSMDQETQY
TRBV10-3	TRBJ1-4	AISETQGGNEKLF
TRBV5-1	TRBJ1-5	ASSLTGESQPQH